This entry lists 5 T cell receptor beta chains sequenced from one sample in a study of blood T cells in healthy people across ages. Together with a sample-barcoded 5' primer, a J-beta primer mix was included in a second PCR lasting about 7 to 12 cycles. One entry per CDR3 protein, called by TCRdb with MiXCR from the 5' RACE reads. The repertoire consists of fewer than 900,000 distinct CDR3 sequences, with approximately 43% occurring once and the leading ten covering under 25%. The material sequenced was blood. These TCRs come from a woman in her sixties in good health.

The chain has TRBV21-1 and TRBJ2-7. TRBV21-1 is reported as a pseudogene. This CDR3 has 12 amino acids. CDR3 in DNA: TGTGCCAGCAGCATTGGCGGCGGTGAGCAGTACTTC. Translation: CASSIGGGEQYF.

The chain joins TRBV4-2 to TRBJ2-3; 8 bases are a match to TRBD2. The CDR3 runs 17 residues. V trimming: 1 base; J trimming: 0 bases; junction bases outside the gene matches: 6. Germline V lookup: CDR1 LGHNA, CDR2 YNFKEQ. In DNA form, the CDR3 reads TGTGCCAGCAGCCAAGGTTCGCGGGGGGCGAGCACAGATACGCAGTATTTT. Encoded protein: CASSQGSRGASTDTQYF.

The chain couples TRBV6-6 to TRBJ2-3, with 13 positions matching TRBD2. V dropped 0 bases and J dropped 4; count of bases not matched to a gene: 1. This CDR3 comprises 16 residues. Germline loops: CDR1 MNHNY, CDR2 SVGAGI (reference sequence). Here the CDR3 DNA reads TGTGCCAGCAGTTACTCACTAGCGGGAGGGCCAGATACGCAGTATTTT. This codes for CASSYSLAGGPDTQYF.

The J gene is TRBJ2-5, the V gene TRBV5-1, with 7 bases that match TRBD1. CDR1 is SGHRS, CDR2 YFSETQ, per germline. The CDR3 runs to 13 residues. The V segment lost 6 bases and the J segment 5 bases; nucleotides outside the gene matches: 7. The CDR3 spells CASTKGTVETQYF. CDR3 sequence (DNA): TGCGCCAGCACAAAAGGGACAGTTGAGACCCAGTACTTC.

The rearrangement links TRBV15 to TRBJ2-1, with 7 bases matching TRBD1. Near its end, the DNA agrees better with TRBJ2-7, so the J call may be wrong. The CDR3 covers 18 residues. CDR1 LNHNV and CDR2 YYDKDF come from the germline V gene (reference sequence). CDR3 DNA: TGTGCCACCAGCAGAGTATTGGGTACAGGGGTCGCCTACAATGAGCAGTACTTC. Its protein is CATSRVLGTGVAYNEQYF.